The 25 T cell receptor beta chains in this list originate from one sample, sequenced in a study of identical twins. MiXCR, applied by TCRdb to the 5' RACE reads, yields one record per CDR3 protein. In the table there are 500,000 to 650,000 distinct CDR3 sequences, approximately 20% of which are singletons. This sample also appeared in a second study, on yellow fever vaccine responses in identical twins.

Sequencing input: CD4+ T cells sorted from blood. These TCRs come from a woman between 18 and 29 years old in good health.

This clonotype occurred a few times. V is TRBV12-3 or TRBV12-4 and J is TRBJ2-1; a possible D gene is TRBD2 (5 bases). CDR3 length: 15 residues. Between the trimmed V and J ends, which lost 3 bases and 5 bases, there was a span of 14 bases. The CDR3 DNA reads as TGTGCCAGCAGTTTTCACCCCGGGAAAAACAATGAGCAGTTCTTC. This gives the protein CASSFHPGKNNEQFF.

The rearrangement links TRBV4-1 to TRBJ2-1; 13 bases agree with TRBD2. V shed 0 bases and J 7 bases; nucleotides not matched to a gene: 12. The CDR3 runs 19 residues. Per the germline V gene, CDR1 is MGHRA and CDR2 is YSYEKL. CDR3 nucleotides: TGCGCCAGCAGCCAAGATCCGGGACTAGCGGGACAGACCAGTAATGAGCAGTTCTTC. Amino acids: CASSQDPGLAGQTSNEQFF.

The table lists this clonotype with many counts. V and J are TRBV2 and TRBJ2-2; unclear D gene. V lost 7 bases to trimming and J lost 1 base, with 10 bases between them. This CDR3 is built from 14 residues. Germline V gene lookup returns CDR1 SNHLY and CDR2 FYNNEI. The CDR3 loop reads CASTRTGNTGELFF. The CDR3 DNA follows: TGTGCCAGCACCCGGACGGGGAACACCGGGGAGCTGTTTTTT.

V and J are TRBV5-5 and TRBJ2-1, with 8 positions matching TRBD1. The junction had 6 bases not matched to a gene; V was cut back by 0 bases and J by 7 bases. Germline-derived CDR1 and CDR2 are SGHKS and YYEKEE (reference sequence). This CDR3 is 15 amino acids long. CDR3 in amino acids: CASSLGDRPRNEQFF. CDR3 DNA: TGTGCCAGCAGCTTGGGGGACAGGCCTCGAAATGAGCAGTTCTTC.

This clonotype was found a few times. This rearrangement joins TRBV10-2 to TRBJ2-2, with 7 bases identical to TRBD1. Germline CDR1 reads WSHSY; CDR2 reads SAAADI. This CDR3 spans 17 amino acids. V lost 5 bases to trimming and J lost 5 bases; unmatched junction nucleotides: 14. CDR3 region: CASSQNPPTGVTGELFF. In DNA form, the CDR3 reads TGCGCCAGCAGTCAGAACCCACCAACAGGGGTGACCGGGGAGCTGTTTTTT.

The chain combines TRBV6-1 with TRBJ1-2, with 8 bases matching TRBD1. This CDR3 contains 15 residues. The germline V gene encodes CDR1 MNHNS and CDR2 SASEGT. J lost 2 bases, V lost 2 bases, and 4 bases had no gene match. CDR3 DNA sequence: TGTGCCAGCAGTGAACCAGGGGGCCGGAACTATGGCTACACCTTC. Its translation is CASSEPGGRNYGYTF.

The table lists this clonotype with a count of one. The CDR3 bases are TGTGCCATCAGCTCCGGGGGGCAGTACGTC. This translates into CAISSGGQYV. The chain links TRBV10-3 to TRBJ2-7; a weak D match, TRBD2 (6 bases). This CDR3 is 10 amino acids long. Germline-derived CDR1 and CDR2 are ENHRY and SYGVKD. Between the trimmed V and J ends, which lost 6 bases and 9 bases, there was a span of 9 bases.

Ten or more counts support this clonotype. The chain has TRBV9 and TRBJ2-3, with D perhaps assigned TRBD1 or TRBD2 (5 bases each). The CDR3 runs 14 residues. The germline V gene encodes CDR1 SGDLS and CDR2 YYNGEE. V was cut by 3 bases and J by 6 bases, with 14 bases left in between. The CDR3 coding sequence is TGTGCCAGCAGCGAGGGACCCTCGTTTGATACGCAGTATTTT. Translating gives CASSEGPSFDTQYF.

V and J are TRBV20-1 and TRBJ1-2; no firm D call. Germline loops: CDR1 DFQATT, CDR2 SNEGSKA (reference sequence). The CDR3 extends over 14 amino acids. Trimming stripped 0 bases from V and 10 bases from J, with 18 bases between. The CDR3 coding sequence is TGCAGTGCTAGAGATCAGCGGGTTATGGGAGACTACACCTTC. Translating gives CSARDQRVMGDYTF.

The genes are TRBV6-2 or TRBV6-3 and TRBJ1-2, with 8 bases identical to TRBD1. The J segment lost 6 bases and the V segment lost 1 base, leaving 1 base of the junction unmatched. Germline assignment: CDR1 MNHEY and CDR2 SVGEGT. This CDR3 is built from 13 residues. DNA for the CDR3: TGTGCCAGCAGTTACTACAGGGGGGATGGCTACACCTTC. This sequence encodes CASSYYRGDGYTF.

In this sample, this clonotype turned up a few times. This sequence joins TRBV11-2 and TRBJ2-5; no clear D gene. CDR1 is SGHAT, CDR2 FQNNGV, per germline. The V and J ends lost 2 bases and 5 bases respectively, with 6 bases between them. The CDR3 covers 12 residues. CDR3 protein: CASSLRMETQYF. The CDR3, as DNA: TGTGCCAGCAGCTTAAGAATGGAGACCCAGTACTTC.

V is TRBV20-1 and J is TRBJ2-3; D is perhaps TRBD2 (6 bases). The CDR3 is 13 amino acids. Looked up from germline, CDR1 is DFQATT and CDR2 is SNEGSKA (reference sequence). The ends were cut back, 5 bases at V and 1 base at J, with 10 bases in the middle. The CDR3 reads CSAFSGGTDTQYF. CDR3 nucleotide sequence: TGCAGTGCTTTTAGCGGTGGCACAGATACGCAGTATTTT.

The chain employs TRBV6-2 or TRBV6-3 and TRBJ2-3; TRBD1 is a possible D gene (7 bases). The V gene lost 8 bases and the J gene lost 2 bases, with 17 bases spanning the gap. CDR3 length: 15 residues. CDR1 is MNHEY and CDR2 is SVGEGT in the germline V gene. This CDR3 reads CASGPSGGFTDTQYF. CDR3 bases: TGTGCCAGCGGGCCGTCAGGGGGGTTCACAGATACGCAGTATTTT.

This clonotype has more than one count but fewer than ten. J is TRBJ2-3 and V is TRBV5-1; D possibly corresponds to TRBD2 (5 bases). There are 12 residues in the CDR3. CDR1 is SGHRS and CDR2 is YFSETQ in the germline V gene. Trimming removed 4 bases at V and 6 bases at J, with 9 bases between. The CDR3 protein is CASSGPGDTQYF. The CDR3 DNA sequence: TGCGCCAGCAGCGGCCCGGGGGATACGCAGTATTTT.

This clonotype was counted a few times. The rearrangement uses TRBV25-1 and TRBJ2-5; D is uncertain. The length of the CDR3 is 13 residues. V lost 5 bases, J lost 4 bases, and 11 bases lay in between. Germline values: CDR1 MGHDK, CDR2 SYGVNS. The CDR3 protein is CASSMGGSETQYF. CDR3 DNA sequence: TGTGCCAGCAGTATGGGTGGCTCAGAGACCCAGTACTTC. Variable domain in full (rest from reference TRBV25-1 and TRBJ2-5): EADIYQTPRYLVIGTGKKITLECSQTMGHDKMYWYQQDPGMELHLIHYSYGVNSTEKGDLSSESTVSRIRTEHFPLTLESARPSHTSQYLCASSMGGSETQYFGPGTRLLVL.

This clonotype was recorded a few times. In DNA, the CDR3 is TGTGCCAGCAGTTACTCGATACGGGGAAGCACCGGGGAGCTGTTTTTT. Its translation is CASSYSIRGSTGELFF. This chain uses TRBV6-5 with TRBJ2-2; D might be TRBD2 (5 bases). CDR3 size: 16 residues. The germline CDR1 and CDR2 sequences are MNHEY and SVGAGI. Trimming shortened V by 0 bases and J by 4 bases, and 12 bases separated the two germline ends.

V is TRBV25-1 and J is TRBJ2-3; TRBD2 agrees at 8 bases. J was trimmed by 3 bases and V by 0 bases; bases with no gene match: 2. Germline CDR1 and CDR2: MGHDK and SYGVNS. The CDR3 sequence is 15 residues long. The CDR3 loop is CASSEYGGATDTQYF. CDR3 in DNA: TGTGCCAGCAGTGAATACGGGGGGGCGACAGATACGCAGTATTTT.

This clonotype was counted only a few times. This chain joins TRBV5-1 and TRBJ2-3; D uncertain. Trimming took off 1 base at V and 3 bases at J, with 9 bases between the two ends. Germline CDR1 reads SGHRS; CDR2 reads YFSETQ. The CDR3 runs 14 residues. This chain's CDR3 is CASSLNSQTDTQYF. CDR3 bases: TGCGCCAGCAGCTTGAACTCCCAAACAGATACGCAGTATTTT.

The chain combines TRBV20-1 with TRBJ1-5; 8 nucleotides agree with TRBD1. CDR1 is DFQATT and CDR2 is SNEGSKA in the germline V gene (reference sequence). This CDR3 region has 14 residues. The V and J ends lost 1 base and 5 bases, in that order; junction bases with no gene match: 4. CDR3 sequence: CSARAGTGHQPQHF. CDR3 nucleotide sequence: TGCAGTGCTAGAGCCGGGACAGGTCATCAGCCCCAGCATTTT.

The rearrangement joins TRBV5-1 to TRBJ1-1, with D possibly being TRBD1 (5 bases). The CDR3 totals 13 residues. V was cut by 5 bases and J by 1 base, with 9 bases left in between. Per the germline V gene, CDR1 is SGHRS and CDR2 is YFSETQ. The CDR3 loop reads CASRWGENTEAFF. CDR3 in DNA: TGCGCCAGCAGATGGGGGGAGAACACTGAAGCTTTCTTT.

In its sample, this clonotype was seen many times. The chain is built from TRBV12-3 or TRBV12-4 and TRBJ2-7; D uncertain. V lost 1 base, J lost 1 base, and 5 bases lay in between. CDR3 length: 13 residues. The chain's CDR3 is CASSLGLSYEQYF. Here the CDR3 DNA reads TGTGCCAGCAGTTTAGGGCTGTCCTACGAGCAGTACTTC.

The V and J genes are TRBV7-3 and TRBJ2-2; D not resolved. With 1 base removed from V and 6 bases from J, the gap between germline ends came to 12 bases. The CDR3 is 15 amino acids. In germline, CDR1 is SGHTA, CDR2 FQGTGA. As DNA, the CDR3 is TGTGCCAGCAGCTTAATTCCAACGCCCGCCGGGGAGCTGTTTTTT. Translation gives CASSLIPTPAGELFF. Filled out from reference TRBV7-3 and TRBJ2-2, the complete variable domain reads GAGVSQTPSNKVTEKGKYVELRCDPISGHTALYWYRQSLGQGPEFLIYFQGTGAADDSGLPNDRFFAVRPEGSVSTLKIQRTERGDSAVYLCASSLIPTPAGELFFGEGSRLTVL.

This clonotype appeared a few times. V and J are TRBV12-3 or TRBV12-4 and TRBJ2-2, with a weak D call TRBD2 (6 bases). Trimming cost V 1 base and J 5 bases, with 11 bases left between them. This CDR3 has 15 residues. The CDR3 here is CASSLEGLGTGELFF. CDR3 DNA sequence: TGTGCCAGCAGTTTAGAGGGACTGGGAACCGGGGAGCTGTTTTTT.

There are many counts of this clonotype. The CDR3 is CASSLEGTKNIQYF. The CDR3 bases are TGCGCCAGCAGCTTGGAAGGGACCAAAAACATTCAGTACTTC. This chain links TRBV5-1 with TRBJ2-4; no clear D. The length of the CDR3 is 14 residues. Germline assignment: CDR1 SGHRS and CDR2 YFSETQ. Trimming left V 0 bases short and J 2 bases short, with 6 bases between.

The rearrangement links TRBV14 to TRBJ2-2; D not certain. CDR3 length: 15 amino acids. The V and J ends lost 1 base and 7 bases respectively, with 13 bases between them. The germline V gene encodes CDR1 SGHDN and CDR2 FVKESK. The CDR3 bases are TGTGCCAGCAGCCAAGTAAGGGTCCAGTTCGGGGAGCTGTTTTTT. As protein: CASSQVRVQFGELFF.